This TCR beta chain was found in a study of CD8+ T cells in alopecia areata (dated by TCRdb to 2016 to 2019). Looking at the study overall: Treated patients were enrolled in an open-label pilot trial of oral tofacitinib at 5 to 10 mg twice daily for moderate-to-severe alopecia areata. In treated patients, disease severity was measured using the SALT score, which gives the percentage of scalp surface area affected. RNA was extracted with the PAXgene miRNA kit for fixed scalp, the miRNeasy kit for PBMCs, and the RNeasy kit for mouse skin. In humans, TCRbeta sequencing was performed on scalp tissue and on sorted CD4+ and CD8+ peripheral blood T cells from healthy controls and from patients with patchy or totalis/universalis alopecia areata. The study used high-throughput TCRbeta sequencing to examine T cell clonal expansion in alopecia areata, in both the C3H/HeJ mouse model and human patients. Biopsies were taken from tofacitinib-treated patients at baseline and again at 4 and 24 weeks into treatment, and several of those patients also had a later scalp biopsy. Patients received tofacitinib for 6 to 18 months and were then followed off drug for 6 months to check for delayed response and recurrence. Scalp clonality was compared across normal scalp (n=4), patchy alopecia areata scalp (n=8), and alopecia totalis/universalis scalp (n=8). TCRbeta CDR3 regions were amplified by immunoSEQ multiplex PCR using 35 Vbeta forward and 13 Jbeta reverse primers.

The sample's time point label, in plain terms: about 4 weeks on oral tofacitinib. The sample's treatment or condition label is to be understood as: oral pan-JAK inhibitor, 5-10 mg twice daily. Peripheral blood and lesional scalp punch biopsies were obtained from patients with alopecia areata. PBMCs were separated by density centrifugation and stained for CD3, CD4 and CD8, after which CD4+ and CD8+ T cells were sorted on a FACSAria. Including cysteine and phenylalanine, the CDR3 has 15 amino acids. Left in the record is the CDR3 DNA by itself, 45 bases read in frame from the first base. As encoded in the germline V gene, CDR1 is SGHAT while CDR2 is FQNNGV. The trim is 2 bases for V and 2 bases for J, with a gap of 12 bases between the germline ends. In regard to this clone: This clone's antigen is unknown. The sample holds no much larger clone one base away, and base qualities are not on file.

On the study overall, not on this receptor specifically: Scalp clonality and the number of expanded CD8+ clones among the top 100 scalp clones were significantly decreased by tofacitinib. Because the treated cohort was small and had just a single nonresponder, larger studies are needed to establish links between baseline CD8+ expansion and response. Scalp TCR repertoire analysis is complicated because resident alphabeta T cells in normal human skin are also sequenced, whereas mouse skin is dominated by gammadelta T cells. Higher clonality and more expanded CD8+ clones were observed in lesional scalp than in normal scalp, particularly in alopecia totalis/universalis, a finding suggestive of antigenic drive. Many expanded lesional clones were found to persist in scalp and blood during tofacitinib treatment, and relapse after treatment cessation may be partly explained by this persistence. Shared TCR sequences between patients were less evident than in mice, which may be partly attributable to HLA diversity in the patient population.

To prepare the library, the immunoSEQ multiplex PCR assay was applied. For TCR sequencing, RNA was extracted from every sample and reverse transcribed into cDNA to serve as template. First-strand cDNA was synthesized using SuperScript III with a 2:1 mix of oligo-dT and random hexamers. A synthetic immune receptor repertoire was used to gauge amplification bias, and whatever bias remained was removed computationally. Under the source paper's analysis protocol: After raw reads were preprocessed to remove errors, the CDR3 was defined following IMGT conventions as running from the conserved cysteine to phenylalanine. To get clonality, Shannon entropy was normalized by log2 of the number of productive unique TCRs and the result was subtracted from 1. CD4 or CD8 identity of scalp clones was inferred by cross-referencing scalp TCRbeta sequences with sorted blood CD4 and CD8 repertoires. Here the immuneACCESS table is served through TCRdb, limited to in-frame sequences with V and J called. Missing clones are a known gap in these copies; in checked studies unresolved V genes cover under half, and the rest lacks a known reason. D and trimming come from the DNA, and the V and J calls and clone size come from that table. Across this sample there are about 190,000 clones, with 55% to 70% seen only once. The top ten clones comprise roughly 0.71% of the sample.

The chain couples TRBV11-2 to TRBJ2-5, and TRBD2 may be the D gene, going by 6 matching bases. The specimen was CD4+ T cells sorted from blood, collected at week 4, from a patient treated with tofacitinib. The clonotype comes from a human donor with alopecia areata. The sequenced DNA is TGTGCCAGCAGCTTAAGAATAGCGGTTCAAGAGACCCAGTACTTC. It specifies CASSLRIAVQETQYF.